The clone carrying this TCR beta chain was recorded many times. TCRdb keeps only in-frame clones here, not all; method: immunoSEQ multiplex PCR. The table includes 250,000 to 400,000 clones, 85% detected once. This entry belongs to a study of blood T cell repertoires in COVID-19. Looked up from germline, CDR1 is SGHVS and CDR2 is FQNEAQ. Germline trimming cut 5 bases from V and 7 bases from J; bases unmatched to any gene: 4. The CDR3 is 14 residues long. This clonotype originated in a woman aged 30 to 39 who had been exposed to COVID-19. Material: PBMCs or T cells enriched from blood (not recorded which). The chain links TRBV7-8 to TRBJ2-2, with 10 bases identical to TRBD2. CDR3 region: CASSRSGRGGELFF. As DNA, the CDR3 is TGTGCCAGCAGCCGGAGCGGGAGGGGCGGGGAGCTGTTTTTT.